This T cell receptor (beta chain) was recovered during a study of CD8 T cells in Susac syndrome. The CDR3 has 14 residues. Germline values: CDR1 GTSNPN, CDR2 SVGIG (reference sequence). Trimming stripped 4 bases from V and 4 bases from J, with 16 bases between. RNA totalling about 0.5 to 1 ug underwent reverse transcription with random hexamers. An immunoSEQ multiplex PCR amplified TCR beta CDR3 over 54 Vbeta and 13 Jbeta. Each CDR3 protein gets one entry after TCRdb re-called the immunoSEQ multiplex PCR reads with MiXCR. Of about 180,000 distinct CDR3 sequences in the sample, roughly 94% were seen once. Fulfillment of recently defined diagnostic criteria for definite or probable disease was shown by the patients with Susac syndrome. Purification of the CD8+ and CD4+ T cells relied on negative isolation, and TEMRA cells underwent FACS enrichment.

The specimen was CD4+ T cells from PBMCs. This sequence joins TRBV30 and TRBJ1-2; no reliable D call. This TCR came from a human donor with Susac syndrome. The CDR3 region is CAWMPLDGFYGYTF. DNA of the CDR3: TGTGCCTGGATGCCACTCGACGGCTTCTATGGCTACACCTTC. The variable domain in full, with the rest retrieved from reference TRBV30 and TRBJ1-2, is SQTIHQWPATLVQPVGSPLSLECTVEGTSNPNLYWYRQAAGRGLQLLFYSVGIGQISSEVPQNLSASRPQDRQFILSSKKLLLSDSGFYLCAWMPLDGFYGYTFGSGTRLTVV.